These 13 T cell receptor beta chains were sequenced from one sample in a study of T cells in Graves' hyperthyroidism and ophthalmopathy (dated by TCRdb to between 2017 and 2020). Receptor libraries were prepared by multiplex PCR. The listed sequencing device is Illumina HiSeq 2000. Amplification of TCR beta CDR3 regions was carried out from RNA transcripts. The first round of RT-PCR for the TCR CDR3 was performed with the HTBI primer set and the Qiagen OneStep RT-PCR kit. TCRdb itself trimmed the public reads at Q25 with fastp, ran MiXCR and retained productive beta chains. Duplicate CDR3 protein sequences are folded into a single record with the most common DNA and genes. The sample table holds some 500,000 distinct CDR3 sequences, of which approximately 15% were seen once. Less than 20% of the sample comes from the top ten. The specimen sequenced was blood. Source of these receptors: a woman younger than 30 with Graves' hyperthyroidism.

This clonotype was seen only once. The J gene is TRBJ2-5, the V gene TRBV7-2; D gene uncertain. CDR3 length: 16 residues. Trimming left V 5 bases short and J 5 bases short, with 21 bases between. Germline-derived CDR1 and CDR2 are SGHTA and FQGNSA. CDR3 protein: CASSPSWIRSRETQYF. As DNA, the CDR3 is TGTGCCAGCAGCCCGAGTTGGATAAGGTCCCGGGAGACCCAGTACTTC.

The chain employs TRBV6-1 and TRBJ2-2; perhaps TRBD2 as D (6 bases). CDR1 is MNHNS and CDR2 is SASEGT in the germline V gene. With 7 bases removed from V and 8 bases from J, the gap between germline ends came to 14 bases. The CDR3 totals 13 residues. The CDR3 is CASIGRGGGELFF. In DNA form, the CDR3 reads TGTGCCAGCATCGGGCGGGGCGGGGGGGAGCTGTTTTTT.

The gene calls are TRBV19 and TRBJ1-4; D may be TRBD1 (5 bases). Germline CDR1 is LNHDA and CDR2 is SQIVND (reference sequence). Deletions cut 4 bases from V and 4 bases from J, with 13 bases between. CDR3 length: 15 residues. CDR3: CASSTPGTINEKLFF. CDR3 DNA sequence: TGTGCCAGTAGTACCCCCGGGACCATTAATGAAAAACTGTTTTTT.

Many counts were recorded for this clonotype. The genes are TRBV25-1 and TRBJ2-5; 12 nucleotides agree with TRBD1. The CDR3 covers 16 residues. Germline trimming cut 2 bases from V and 5 bases from J; bases unmatched to any gene: 6. Germline V gene lookup returns CDR1 MGHDK and CDR2 SYGVNS. The CDR3 loop is CASSEQGQGAWETQYF. The CDR3, as DNA: TGTGCCAGCAGTGAACAGGGACAGGGGGCATGGGAGACCCAGTACTTC.

This clonotype was found a few times. The junction departs from the called germline gene at one end, perhaps through a read error. The CDR3 protein is CASSHGPVLSHYGYAF. CDR3 sequence (DNA): TGTGCCAGCAGCCATGGCCCAGTCCTATCCCACTATGGCTACGCCTTC. The genes are TRBV3-1 and TRBJ1-2; D is uncertain. Germline lookup yields CDR1 LGHDT and CDR2 YNNKEL (reference sequence). This CDR3 is built from 16 residues.

This clonotype showed up many times. The rearrangement uses TRBV6-2 or TRBV6-3 and TRBJ1-1; D is ambiguous. This CDR3 has 14 residues. Trimming pared 2 bases from V and 0 bases from J, leaving 7 bases between. The germline V gene has CDR1 MNHEY and CDR2 SVGEGT. The CDR3 reads CASSYMWMNTEAFF. CDR3 DNA: TGTGCCAGCAGTTACATGTGGATGAACACTGAAGCTTTCTTT.

This clonotype was counted only a few times. The chain is built from TRBV4-1 and TRBJ1-1, with TRBD1 identical over 12 bases. This CDR3 has 15 residues. CDR1 and CDR2 (germline): MGHRA, YSYEKL. V lost 1 base to trimming and J lost 11 bases; unmatched junction nucleotides: 8. The CDR3 DNA reads as TGCGCCAGCAGCCAAGGTGGGACAGGGGGCTGTCAGGCTTTCTTT. Amino acid sequence: CASSQGGTGGCQAFF.

The gene calls are TRBV6-1 and TRBJ2-5; D might be TRBD2 (7 bases). CDR1 is MNHNS, CDR2 SASEGT, per germline. The CDR3 extends over 13 amino acids. Deletions cut 5 bases from V and 4 bases from J, with 11 bases between. CDR3 residues: CASSRGEGETQYF. CDR3 nucleotides: TGTGCCAGCAGTAGGGGGGAGGGAGAGACCCAGTACTTC.

This clonotype was recorded at least ten times. The chain employs TRBV10-3 and TRBJ2-7; D remains unclear. This CDR3 comprises 11 residues. Per germline, CDR1 ENHRY and CDR2 SYGVKD. Between the trimmed V and J ends, which lost 1 base and 3 bases, there was a span of 1 base. DNA of the CDR3: TGTGCCATCAGTGAGTACTACGAGCAGTACTTC. It encodes CAISEYYEQYF.

This clonotype was detected only a few times. The chain is built from TRBV19 and TRBJ2-7; D is undetermined. Germline assignment: CDR1 LNHDA and CDR2 SQIVND (reference sequence). V was trimmed by 6 bases and J by 7 bases, leaving 22 bases between them. This CDR3 has 15 amino acids. The CDR3 DNA follows: TGTGCCAGTAGACACGGAGTGCGGAGCACCAGGGAGCAGTACGTC. It specifies CASRHGVRSTREQYV.

The table lists this clonotype with a few counts. V gene TRBV6-1 combines with J gene TRBJ1-1; 9 bases line up with TRBD1. The ends lost 8 bases at V and 1 base at J; junction bases unmatched: 5. There are 14 residues in the CDR3. Germline assignment: CDR1 MNHNS and CDR2 SASEGT. The CDR3: CASGKTGGNTEAFF. As DNA, the CDR3 is TGTGCCAGCGGTAAGACAGGGGGGAACACTGAAGCTTTCTTT.

This clonotype was found many times. The chain employs TRBV5-1 and TRBJ1-4; unclear D gene. The CDR3 sequence is 15 residues long. Germline CDR1 SGHRS, CDR2 YFSETQ. V dropped 7 bases and J dropped 0 bases, with 13 bases sitting between them. The CDR3 reads CASATTGATNEKLFF. The DNA for the CDR3 is TGCGCCAGCGCAACGACGGGCGCAACTAATGAAAAACTGTTTTTT.

This clonotype was counted at least ten times. The chain combines TRBV2 with TRBJ2-3, with TRBD1 identical over 8 bases. Germline assignment: CDR1 SNHLY and CDR2 FYNNEI. The junction had 10 bases not matched to a gene; V was cut back by 6 bases and J by 5 bases. This CDR3 has 15 amino acids. The CDR3 spells CASRGTGIMVDTQYF. CDR3 nucleotides: TGTGCCAGCAGGGGGACAGGCATAATGGTAGATACGCAGTATTTT.